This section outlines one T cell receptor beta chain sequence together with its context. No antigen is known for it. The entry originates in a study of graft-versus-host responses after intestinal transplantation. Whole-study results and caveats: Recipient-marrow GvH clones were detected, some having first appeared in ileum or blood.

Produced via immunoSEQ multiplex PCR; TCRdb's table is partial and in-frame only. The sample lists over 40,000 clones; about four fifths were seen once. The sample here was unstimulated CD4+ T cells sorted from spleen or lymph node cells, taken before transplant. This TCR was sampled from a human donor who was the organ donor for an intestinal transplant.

CDR3 loop: CASSSKLAPDTQYF. The CDR3 coding sequence is TGTGCCAGCAGCTCTAAGCTAGCCCCAGATACGCAGTATTTT. The chain recombines TRBV5-4 with TRBJ2-3, with a possible D match to TRBD2 (5 bases). V lost 3 bases, J lost 4 bases, and 12 bases lay in between. The germline V gene encodes CDR1 SGHNT and CDR2 YYREEE (reference sequence). There are 14 residues in the CDR3.